Sequencing of this TCR beta chain was carried out in a study of a mutant IDH1 vaccine in newly diagnosed glioma. Overall study: Vaccination started 4-6 weeks after radiotherapy alone, or with temozolomide cycles. Earlier treatment was radiotherapy, temozolomide, or both, with most getting both. Study-wide findings and caveats: Pseudoprogression seemingly bore no relation to changes in top peripheral T cell clonotypes.

The V end was cut by 1 base, the J end by 2 bases, with 17 bases between. The CDR3 covers 17 residues. Germline CDR1 is SGHAT and CDR2 is FQNNGV. Noted time point: week 5, during vaccination. The investigators gave 300 ug of mutant IDH1 20-mer peptide in each vaccine dose, together with topical imiquimod. Donor diagnoses consisted of new WHO grade 3 or 4 IDH1-mutant, ATRX-lost astrocytomas. Libraries were prepared by immunoSEQ multiplex PCR; TCRdb keeps only in-frame clonotypes and omits some of them. The sample consists of over 50,000 clones, about 86% of them appearing once. Comments on this clone: Its cognate antigen is unknown.

This receptor was identified in a man aged 25 to 40 with glioma. The chain employs TRBV11-2 and TRBJ2-5; tentatively, D is TRBD1 (6 bases). This sample comprised PBMCs, obtained from a glioma patient whose treatment included an IDH1 peptide vaccine. The CDR3 is CASSLGGQGGRQETQYF. CDR3 DNA sequence: TGTGCCAGCAGCTTAGGGGGGCAAGGGGGTCGGCAAGAGACCCAGTACTTC. The full variable domain, its missing parts supplied by reference TRBV11-2 and TRBJ2-5, is EAGVAQSPRYKIIEKRQSVAFWCNPISGHATLYWYQQILGQGPKLLIQFQNNGVVDDSQLPKDRFSAERLKGVDSTLKIQPAKLEDSAVYLCASSLGGQGGRQETQYFGPGTRLLVL.